These 11 T cell receptor beta chains originate from one sample sequenced in a study of T cell repertoires in cytomegalovirus infection. TCRdb reprocessed the reads with MiXCR, giving one entry per CDR3 protein. The table shows fewer than 350,000 distinct CDR3 sequences, with over 7.5% occurring only once. The sample was PBMCs. The receptor set was obtained from a human donor in good health (CMV status not recorded). Some clones in this sample may be carry-over from other donors' samples.

This clonotype was detected only a few times. V and J are TRBV11-2 and TRBJ2-1, with D maybe TRBD2 (6 bases). CDR1 and CDR2 (germline): SGHAT, FQNNGV. The germline V and J ends were trimmed by 0 bases and 5 bases, with 17 bases remaining between them. There are 17 residues in the CDR3. CDR3 protein: CASSLDGPSRTNNEQFF. DNA for the CDR3: TGTGCCAGCAGCTTAGACGGACCCTCAAGGACTAACAATGAGCAGTTCTTC.

Ten or more counts support this clonotype. This chain uses TRBV10-3 with TRBJ2-1; D is undetermined. The germline gives CDR1 ENHRY, CDR2 SYGVKD. V was clipped by 0 bases and J by 7 bases, with 16 bases between them. CDR3 length: 16 residues. Here the CDR3 reads CAISESDRGRSNEQFF. The CDR3 DNA is TGTGCCATCAGTGAGTCGGACCGCGGCCGGTCGAATGAGCAGTTCTTC.

This clonotype was seen many times. The chain combines TRBV5-6 with TRBJ2-7, with TRBD2 matching over 10 bases. V lost 3 bases, J lost 0 bases, and 3 bases stayed unmatched. The CDR3 is 15 residues long. Germline V gene data show CDR1 as SGHDT and CDR2 as YYEEEE. CDR3 DNA: TGTGCCAGCAGCTACAGGACTAGCGGCTCCTACGAGCAGTACTTC. Amino acids: CASSYRTSGSYEQYF.

Ten or more counts support this clonotype. The chain links TRBV4-1 to TRBJ2-7; TRBD2 aligns across 8 bases. V lost 3 bases to trimming and J lost 5 bases; unmatched junction nucleotides: 9. The CDR3 runs to 15 residues. Germline CDR1 MGHRA, CDR2 YSYEKL. The CDR3 nucleotides are TGCGCCAGCAGCCACACCGGGACTAGACAAGACGAGCAGTACTTC. This codes for CASSHTGTRQDEQYF.

This clonotype was picked up many times. The chain is built from TRBV2 and TRBJ2-3, with D uncertain. The CDR3 consists of 12 residues. Trimming removed 6 bases from V and 0 bases from J, with 4 bases in between. Germline V gene sequence: CDR1 SNHLY, CDR2 FYNNEI. For the CDR3, the DNA is TGTGCCAGCAGGGGAAGCACAGATACGCAGTATTTT. Translation: CASRGSTDTQYF.

This clonotype was found many times. As DNA, the CDR3 is TGTGCCAGCAGCTTACGGGTCGGGACGAGCTCCTACAATGAGCAGTTCTTC. This translates into CASSLRVGTSSYNEQFF. V and J are TRBV7-3 and TRBJ2-1; D may be TRBD1 or TRBD2 (5 bases each). Trimming took off 2 bases at V and 0 bases at J, with 14 bases between the two ends. CDR1 is SGHTA, CDR2 FQGTGA, per germline. CDR3 length: 17 residues.

The chain combines TRBV6-1 with TRBJ2-3; 7 bases align to TRBD2. In germline, CDR1 is MNHNS, CDR2 SASEGT. V lost 5 bases, J lost 6 bases, and 5 bases stayed unmatched. This CDR3 has 13 residues. The CDR3 bases are TGTGCCAGCAGTCCTGCGGGGGAGGATACGCAGTATTTT. It yields the protein CASSPAGEDTQYF.

This clonotype was observed at least ten times. The chain joins TRBV7-9 to TRBJ2-3; D is unclear. This CDR3 has 16 residues. Deletions cut 4 bases from V and 2 bases from J, with 16 bases between. Germline CDR1 is SEHNR and CDR2 is FQNEAQ (reference sequence). CDR3 amino acids: CASSSHLERNTDTQYF. The CDR3, as DNA: TGTGCCAGCAGCTCCCATCTAGAGCGCAACACAGATACGCAGTATTTT.

V and J are TRBV6-2 or TRBV6-3 and TRBJ2-7; TRBD1 matches 10 bases. Per germline, CDR1 MNHEY and CDR2 SVGEGT. This CDR3 is 15 amino acids long. V lost 6 bases to trimming and J lost 3 bases; unmatched junction nucleotides: 8. The CDR3 is CASSGRGQGRYEQYF. For the CDR3, the DNA is TGTGCCAGCAGCGGTAGGGGACAGGGGCGCTACGAGCAGTACTTC.

This clonotype has ten or more counts. An end of the junction does not agree with germline; a read error may underlie this. The rearrangement links TRBV7-3 to TRBJ2-6, with D maybe TRBD2 (5 bases). The CDR3 spans 15 residues. Germline CDR1 and CDR2: SGHTA and FQGTGA. The CDR3 region has the DNA TGCGCCAGCAGCCTCACGGGGTCTGGGGCCAACGTCCTGACTTTC. This gives the protein CASSLTGSGANVLTF.

As concerns this clonotype: Given the absence of the conserved phenylalanine or tryptophan at the CDR3 end, a read error is likely. This chain joins TRBV12-3 or TRBV12-4 and TRBJ2-5, with TRBD2 as a possible D gene (7 bases). This CDR3 contains 15 residues. Trimming stripped 6 bases from V and 4 bases from J, with 18 bases between. The chain's CDR3 is CASRGGGGDGETQYL. CDR3 nucleotides: TGTGCCAGCAGGGGGGGAGGGGGGGATGGAGAGACCCAGTACCTC.